The clone carrying this T cell receptor beta chain was found a few times. Antigen unknown. These data are taken from a study of CD8 T cells in ankylosing spondylitis. Findings and limits, study-wide: It appeared that ankylosing spondylitis blood was characterized by a TCR beta motif of seven or eight highly homologous variants.

Looked up from germline, CDR1 is SGHAT and CDR2 is FQNNGV. The length of the CDR3 is 16 residues. V lost 5 bases to trimming and J lost 5 bases; unmatched junction nucleotides: 12. TCRdb re-derived calls from the 5' RACE reads in MiXCR, one entry per CDR3 protein. The sample has hundreds of thousands of distinct CDR3 sequences, roughly an eighth seen once; the top ten hold under 7.5%. This TCR was sampled from a male donor with ankylosing spondylitis. The genes are TRBV11-2 and TRBJ1-5; TRBD1 matches at 7 bases. Sequenced input: blood, either unsorted or a sorted T cell fraction (not recorded which). The CDR3 protein is CASSLGGTDGYQPQHF. In DNA, the CDR3 is TGTGCCAGCAGCCTGGGGGGGACAGACGGTTATCAGCCCCAGCATTTT.